These 5 T cell receptor beta chains were sequenced from one sample in a study of T cell responses to AZD1222 COVID-19 vaccine (dated by TCRdb to 2020 to 2022). The sample's time point label, decoded: about 28 days (+/-7) after the second vaccine dose. Libraries were constructed by the immunoSEQ multiplex PCR assay. The table comes from immuneACCESS by way of TCRdb, which keeps in-frame sequences with V and J called. Part of the clones is missing from these tables; in studies checked, under half for an unresolved V gene and the rest for unknown reasons. This sample comprises some 110,000 clones, around nine tenths of them detected only once. The biggest ten clones account for 7.1% of the sample. Specimen: peripheral blood, collected 28 days after the second AZD1222 dose. The source is an adult who received the AZD1222 COVID-19 vaccine.

The chain recombines TRBV28 with TRBJ2-7; 11 bases fit TRBD1. After removal of 3 bases from V and 6 bases from J, the junction contained 4 bases not matched to a gene. This CDR3 comprises 14 residues. Germline lookup yields CDR1 MDHEN and CDR2 SYDVKM. DNA for the CDR3: TGTGCCAGCAGTTTCCGCGGGACAGGGGGCGAGCAGTACTTC. As protein: CASSFRGTGGEQYF.

This rearrangement joins TRBV7-5 to TRBJ2-3; the table's TRBD2 call for D was not verified on the DNA. TRBV7-5 is a listed pseudogene. The CDR3 length is 15 residues. CDR3 in amino acids: CARSPSGGCTDTQYF. For the CDR3, the DNA is TGTGCCAGAAGCCCTAGCGGGGGCTGCACAGATACGCAGTATTTT.

The chain uses TRBV19 and TRBJ1-2, with 7 nucleotides matching TRBD1. Germline V gene data show CDR1 as LNHDA and CDR2 as SQIVND (reference sequence). V gave up 7 bases and J gave up 3 bases; unmatched junction bases: 14. The length of the CDR3 is 16 residues. In nucleotides, the CDR3 is TGTGCCAGTACCGAGGACAGGCTTGGGACCTACTATGGCTACACCTTC. Residues: CASTEDRLGTYYGYTF.

V and J are TRBV19 and TRBJ2-1; 7 nucleotides agree with TRBD2. This CDR3 comprises 20 residues. V gave up 0 bases and J gave up 1 base; unmatched junction bases: 15. The germline V gene has CDR1 LNHDA and CDR2 SQIVND (reference sequence). CDR3 sequence reads: CASSIDSDPSGTPSYNEQFF. Here the CDR3 DNA reads TGTGCCAGTAGTATAGACTCCGACCCCAGCGGGACCCCTTCCTACAATGAGCAGTTCTTC. Variable domain in full (rest from reference TRBV19 and TRBJ2-1): DGGITQSPKYLFRKEGQNVTLSCEQNLNHDAMYWYRQDPGQGLRLIYYSQIVNDFQKGDIAEGYSVSREKKESFPLTVTSAQKNPTAFYLCASSIDSDPSGTPSYNEQFFGPGTRLTVL.

The chain combines TRBV28 with TRBJ1-3; D is possibly TRBD1 (6 bases). The CDR3 loop spans 15 amino acids. Trimming left V 4 bases short and J 4 bases short, with 14 bases between. Germline assignment: CDR1 MDHEN and CDR2 SYDVKM. CDR3 amino acids: CASSSSGTSGNTIYF. CDR3 DNA: TGTGCCAGCAGTTCCTCCGGGACAAGCGGAAACACCATATATTTT.